A single sample is the source of the 13 T cell receptor beta chains below, sequenced in a study of brain metastases from non-small cell lung cancer. Some clones are missing from TCRdb's copy, which holds only in-frame ones; the method was immunoSEQ multiplex PCR. The table lists 950 or so clones, approximately 85% of them singletons. Sequencing was carried out using tissue from a brain metastasis. The source of these receptors is a donor aged 40 or older with non-small cell lung cancer.

V is TRBV5-1 and J is TRBJ2-5, with D uncertain. CDR1 and CDR2 (germline): SGHRS, YFSETQ. This CDR3 is built from 15 residues. Trimming took off 0 bases at V and 8 bases at J, with 17 bases between the two ends. CDR3 bases: TGCGCCAGCAGCTTGGCCGAGCAAAGACCGGATACCCAGTACTTC. This gives the protein CASSLAEQRPDTQYF.

The chain has TRBV28 and TRBJ1-5; D uncertain. Germline CDR1 MDHEN, CDR2 SYDVKM. The CDR3 has 12 residues. Trimming shortened V by 5 bases and J by 4 bases, and 6 bases separated the two germline ends. The CDR3 coding sequence is TGTGCCAGCAGTGTAGGGAATCAGCCCCAGCATTTT. This translates into CASSVGNQPQHF.

J is TRBJ1-4 and V is TRBV6-6, with 10 bases lining up with TRBD1. The CDR3 is 15 residues long. Germline values: CDR1 MNHNY, CDR2 SVGAGI (reference sequence). V trimming: 6 bases; J trimming: 8 bases; junction bases outside the gene matches: 9. The CDR3 DNA reads as TGTGCCAGCAGGGACCGACAGGGGGCGCGAGAAAAACTGTTTTTT. It translates to CASRDRQGAREKLFF.

CDR3 DNA sequence: TGTGCCAGCAGCTTGAGGGGGACGGGCACTGAAGCTTTCTTT. Translating it yields CASSLRGTGTEAFF. The chain couples TRBV5-6 to TRBJ1-1; tentatively, D is TRBD1 (6 bases). The germline V gene encodes CDR1 SGHDT and CDR2 YYEEEE. The length of the CDR3 is 14 residues. Trimming shortened V by 1 base and J by 4 bases, and 11 bases separated the two germline ends.

The chain employs TRBV11-2 and TRBJ2-1; tentatively, D is TRBD2 (5 bases). This CDR3 spans 18 amino acids. CDR1 and CDR2 from the germline V gene are SGHAT and FQNNGV. Trimming cost V 1 base and J 0 bases, with 16 bases left between them. The CDR3 is CASSLVYGIGSSYNEQFF. CDR3 bases: TGTGCCAGCAGCTTAGTTTACGGGATAGGATCCTCCTACAATGAGCAGTTCTTC.

The CDR3 is CSASLSDYGYTF. The CDR3 nucleotides read TGCAGTGCTAGTTTGTCAGATTATGGCTACACCTTC. V gene TRBV20-1 combines with J gene TRBJ1-2; no reliable D call. Germline lookup yields CDR1 DFQATT and CDR2 SNEGSKA (reference sequence). The CDR3 covers 12 residues. The V end was cut by 3 bases, the J end by 5 bases, with 10 bases between.

The chain employs TRBV19 and TRBJ2-1; the match to TRBD2 covers 16 bases. CDR1 LNHDA and CDR2 SQIVND come from the germline V gene (reference sequence). This CDR3 is 15 amino acids long. J was trimmed by 12 bases and V by 6 bases; bases with no gene match: 8. The CDR3 sequence: CASSPSGTSGGGQFF. In DNA, the CDR3 is TGTGCCAGTAGCCCCTCGGGGACTAGCGGGGGGGGGCAGTTCTTC.

This chain links TRBV7-2 with TRBJ1-3, with 9 bases identical to TRBD1. The CDR3 consists of 16 residues. V shed 3 bases and J 4 bases; nucleotides not matched to a gene: 7. Per germline, CDR1 SGHTA and CDR2 FQGNSA. The chain's CDR3 is CASSFRTGGQGNTIYF. The CDR3 bases are TGTGCCAGCAGCTTCAGAACAGGGGGCCAAGGAAACACCATATATTTT.

This clone was counted only a few times. The rearrangement links TRBV3-1 (or the pseudogene TRBV3-2) to TRBJ2-7, with D uncertain. The germline CDR1 and CDR2 sequences are LGHDT and YNNKEL (reference sequence). V was clipped by 3 bases and J by 2 bases, with 11 bases between them. The CDR3 runs to 14 residues. The CDR3 coding sequence is TGTGCCAGCAGCCAGTCGGGCCTGACCTACGAGCAGTACTTC. Protein sequence: CASSQSGLTYEQYF.

The V gene is TRBV6-6, the J gene TRBJ1-2; TRBD1 is a possible D gene (5 bases). Germline values: CDR1 MNHNY, CDR2 SVGAGI (reference sequence). The CDR3 totals 15 residues. Trimming pared 5 bases from V and 4 bases from J, leaving 17 bases between. The chain's CDR3 is CASSRDEGLSYGYTF. CDR3 bases: TGTGCCAGCAGTAGAGATGAGGGGCTGAGCTATGGCTACACCTTC.

The chain carries TRBV2 and TRBJ1-2; D perhaps matches TRBD1 (5 bases). Germline V gives CDR1 SNHLY, CDR2 FYNNEI. The CDR3 consists of 11 residues. Trimming stripped 5 bases from V and 12 bases from J, with 13 bases between. CDR3 coding DNA: TGTGCCAGCAGTTTTCAGGGTGAAGACACCTTC. It is translated as CASSFQGEDTF.

CDR3 nucleotides: TGTGCCAGCAGCTTTCGCGCAGGTCAGAACACTGAAGCTTTCTTT. Translating gives CASSFRAGQNTEAFF. J is TRBJ1-1 and V is TRBV7-8; D is uncertain. The CDR3 has 15 residues. V was cut by 3 bases and J by 1 base, with 12 bases left in between. In germline, CDR1 is SGHVS, CDR2 FQNEAQ.

V and J are TRBV5-5 and TRBJ1-1; 10 bases are a match to TRBD1. The length of the CDR3 is 15 residues. Germline V CDR1 and CDR2: SGHKS, YYEKEE (reference sequence). The V segment lost 4 bases and the J segment 4 bases; nucleotides outside the gene matches: 7. The CDR3 here is CASSPGDRGGTEAFF. DNA for the CDR3: TGTGCCAGCAGCCCAGGGGACAGGGGAGGCACTGAAGCTTTCTTT.